One sample yielded the 24 T cell receptor beta chains listed below, sequenced in a study of blood T cell repertoires in COVID-19. The data were produced by immunoSEQ multiplex PCR, yet TCRdb's version contains in-frame clones alone and is incomplete. Of 140,000 to 150,000 clones in the sample, approximately 80% are singletons; the top ten hold 35% to 45%. Specimen: peripheral blood. The receptor set was obtained from a human donor in a cohort sampled during active COVID-19.

J is TRBJ2-3 and V is TRBV6-1; 11 nucleotides match TRBD2. The germline gives CDR1 MNHNS, CDR2 SASEGT. Trimming at V came to 4 bases and at J to 4 bases, leaving 7 bases not matched to a gene. This CDR3 is 16 amino acids long. The CDR3 sequence: CASSGNSGRAADTQYF. CDR3 nucleotides: TGTGCCAGCAGTGGAAATAGCGGGAGGGCAGCAGATACGCAGTATTTT.

This clone occurred once. The chain couples TRBV3-1 (or the pseudogene TRBV3-2) to TRBJ1-4; D uncertain. Trimming shortened V by 2 bases and J by 4 bases, and 8 bases separated the two germline ends. Germline CDR1 LGHDT, CDR2 YNNKEL (reference sequence). The CDR3 runs to 14 residues. CDR3 nucleotide sequence: TGTGCCAGCAGCCAATCGCAGTTTAATGAAAAACTGTTTTTT. Protein: CASSQSQFNEKLFF.

The chain has TRBV19 and TRBJ2-7; D is uncertain. Looked up from germline, CDR1 is LNHDA and CDR2 is SQIVND (reference sequence). CDR3 length: 14 residues. Trimming pared 5 bases from V and 0 bases from J, leaving 11 bases between. CDR3 loop: CASSPRVSSYEQYF. The CDR3 region has the DNA TGTGCCAGTAGTCCTCGAGTAAGCTCCTACGAGCAGTACTTC.

The rearrangement uses TRBV6-6 and TRBJ2-4; 7 nucleotides align to TRBD2. Looked up from germline, CDR1 is MNHNY and CDR2 is SVGAGI (reference sequence). The length of the CDR3 is 13 residues. The V gene end was trimmed by 5 bases and the J gene end by 5 bases; junction bases not matched to a gene: 3. The DNA of the CDR3 is TGTGCCAGCAGTCCGGGGGGTCAAAACATTCAGTACTTC. It yields the protein CASSPGGQNIQYF.

The genes are TRBV5-6 and TRBJ1-4, with D possibly being TRBD1 (6 bases). The germline gives CDR1 SGHDT, CDR2 YYEEEE. V lost 2 bases and J 0 bases, leaving 14 bases between the germline ends. This CDR3 has 17 amino acids. As DNA, the CDR3 is TGTGCCAGCAGCTTTTTTACAGGGCTTACAACTAATGAAAAACTGTTTTTT. This sequence encodes CASSFFTGLTTNEKLFF. Full variable domain (remainder filled in from reference TRBV5-6 and TRBJ1-4): DAGVTQSPTHLIKTRGQQVTLRCSPKSGHDTVSWYQQALGQGPQFIFQYYEEEERQRGNFPDRFSGHQFPNYSSELNVNALLLGDSALYLCASSFFTGLTTNEKLFFGSGTQLSVL.

Only one count was recorded for this clone. V is TRBV7-3 and J is TRBJ2-2, with D unresolved. Germline loops: CDR1 SGHTA, CDR2 FQGTGA. Between the trimmed V and J ends, which lost 6 bases and 5 bases, there was a span of 7 bases. The CDR3 runs to 12 residues. CDR3 in amino acids: CASSTGTGELFF. The CDR3 DNA reads TGTGCCAGCAGTACGGGTACCGGGGAGCTGTTTTTT.

This chain joins TRBV6-1 and TRBJ1-1, with D possibly being TRBD1 (6 bases). Trimming left V 2 bases short and J 5 bases short, with 12 bases between. Germline values: CDR1 MNHNS, CDR2 SASEGT. This CDR3 region has 14 residues. The CDR3 loop is CASSEPRGGTEAFF. In DNA form, the CDR3 reads TGTGCCAGCAGTGAACCTAGGGGGGGTACTGAAGCTTTCTTT.

CDR3 in amino acids: CASSLILSRGGRGTGELFF. As DNA, the CDR3 is TGTGCCAGCAGCTTAATACTTTCGCGGGGCGGGAGGGGGACCGGGGAGCTGTTTTTT. The V gene is TRBV11-2, the J gene TRBJ2-2; 9 bases agree with TRBD2. CDR1 is SGHAT and CDR2 is FQNNGV in the germline V gene. The CDR3 has 19 amino acids. The V gene end was trimmed by 2 bases and the J gene end by 5 bases; junction bases not matched to a gene: 15.

The chain links TRBV19 to TRBJ2-2; 10 bases fit TRBD1. The CDR3 has 15 residues. Germline CDR1 and CDR2: LNHDA and SQIVND (reference sequence). The V segment lost 5 bases and the J segment 7 bases; nucleotides outside the gene matches: 7. The CDR3 is CASSPTGGLVGELFF. The CDR3 DNA is TGTGCCAGTAGTCCGACAGGGGGCTTAGTCGGGGAGCTGTTTTTT.

As for this clone: At one end the junction does not follow the germline gene, possibly because of a read error. The chain is built from TRBV7-2 and TRBJ1-1; 10 nucleotides match TRBD1. The CDR3 is 13 amino acids. CDR1 and CDR2 (germline): SGHTA, FQGNSA. The CDR3 DNA sequence: TGTGCCAGCAGTTTAGGACAGGGGGTCGAAGCTTTCTTT. Amino acids: CASSLGQGVEAFF.

This chain links TRBV3-1 (or the pseudogene TRBV3-2) with TRBJ2-5, with 7 bases that match TRBD1. CDR3 length equals 14 residues. With V trimmed by 4 bases and J by 5 bases, 7 bases remained unmatched. Germline V gene sequence: CDR1 LGHDT, CDR2 YNNKEL (reference sequence). CDR3 in DNA: TGTGCCAGCAGCCTAGGAAGGGGGCGGGAGACCCAGTACTTC. It encodes CASSLGRGRETQYF.

The chain carries TRBV18 and TRBJ2-2; TRBD1 might be the D (5 bases). The ends were cut back, 4 bases at V and 6 bases at J, with 18 bases in the middle. This CDR3 is built from 16 residues. Germline V gene lookup returns CDR1 KGHSH and CDR2 LQKENI. The CDR3 region has the DNA TGTGCCAGCTCACGGGGCAGCGCCGGCAACGCCGGGGAGCTGTTTTTT. Translation: CASSRGSAGNAGELFF.

In DNA, the CDR3 is TGTGCCAGCAGCGCCCGAGGGACAGGGACCACTGAAGCTTTCTTT. This codes for CASSARGTGTTEAFF. J is TRBJ1-1 and V is TRBV11-3; the match to TRBD1 covers 9 bases. Germline trimming cut 5 bases from V and 4 bases from J; bases unmatched to any gene: 8. This CDR3 is built from 15 residues. Germline lookup yields CDR1 SGHNT and CDR2 YENEEA.

This sequence joins TRBV7-9 and TRBJ1-1; D gene uncertain. V was cut by 3 bases and J by 1 base, with 9 bases left in between. Germline assignment: CDR1 SEHNR and CDR2 FQNEAQ (reference sequence). The CDR3 sequence is 14 residues long. The CDR3 spells CASSFGEANTEAFF. CDR3 sequence (DNA): TGTGCCAGCAGCTTCGGAGAGGCGAACACTGAAGCTTTCTTT. Full variable domain (missing parts from reference TRBV7-9 and TRBJ1-1): DTGVSQNPRHKITKRGQNVTFRCDPISEHNRLYWYRQTLGQGPEFLTYFQNEAQLEKSRLLSDRFSAERPKGSFSTLEIQRTEQGDSAMYLCASSFGEANTEAFFGQGTRLTVV.

V usage is TRBV2 and J usage is TRBJ1-2; TRBD1 agrees at 12 bases. With V trimmed by 4 bases and J by 13 bases, 7 bases remained unmatched. The germline V gene has CDR1 SNHLY and CDR2 FYNNEI. The CDR3 loop spans 13 amino acids. The CDR3 loop reads CASSGPGQGASTF. CDR3 DNA: TGTGCCAGCAGTGGACCGGGACAGGGGGCATCCACCTTC.

The V and J genes are TRBV5-8 and TRBJ1-2; 7 bases are shared with TRBD1. The trim removed 2 bases at V and 2 bases at J, leaving 15 bases unmatched. The CDR3 consists of 18 residues. Germline lookup yields CDR1 SGHTS and CDR2 YDEGEE. DNA of the CDR3: TGTGCCAGCAGCTTCAACAGGGGCCGCACCCTAAGGAACTATGGCTACACCTTC. Translating it yields CASSFNRGRTLRNYGYTF.

The V gene is TRBV5-1, the J gene TRBJ1-3, with TRBD1 matching over 7 bases. This CDR3 is built from 16 residues. V lost 4 bases and J lost 3; bases outside the gene matches: 10. CDR1 SGHRS and CDR2 YFSETQ come from the germline V gene. The CDR3 DNA follows: TGCGCCAGCAGCCGAGGAGGGGGCTCGGATGGAAACACCATATATTTT. Translation: CASSRGGGSDGNTIYF.

The CDR3 region has the DNA TGTGCCAGCTCACCACCTCAGGGAGAGACCCAGTACTTC. This sequence encodes CASSPPQGETQYF. The gene calls are TRBV18 and TRBJ2-5; a weak D match, TRBD1 (5 bases). Germline assignment: CDR1 KGHSH and CDR2 LQKENI. Trimming cost V 0 bases and J 4 bases, with 6 bases left between them. The CDR3 spans 13 residues. Full variable domain (outside the CDR3, taken from reference TRBV18 and TRBJ2-5): NAGVMQNPRHLVRRRGQEARLRCSPMKGHSHVYWYRQLPEEGLKFMVYLQKENIIDESGMPKERFSAEFPKEGPSILRIQQVVRGDSAAYFCASSPPQGETQYFGPGTRLLVL.

The rearrangement links TRBV19 to TRBJ2-1; unclear D gene. The CDR3 has 17 amino acids. Trimming took off 0 bases at V and 0 bases at J, with 12 bases between the two ends. CDR1 and CDR2 (germline): LNHDA, SQIVND (reference sequence). The CDR3 loop reads CASSIEGRSSSYNEQFF. The DNA of the CDR3 is TGTGCCAGTAGTATAGAAGGCAGGTCAAGCTCCTACAATGAGCAGTTCTTC.

The rearrangement joins TRBV12-3 or TRBV12-4 to TRBJ1-2, with D possibly TRBD1 on 6 matching bases. Trimming removed 4 bases at V and 5 bases at J, with 11 bases between. CDR3 length equals 13 residues. CDR3 bases: TGTGCCAGCAGTTCCGAAAGGGGGTATGGCTACACCTTC. Translated, it gives CASSSERGYGYTF.

This chain connects TRBV9 to TRBJ1-4; 8 bases line up with TRBD1. CDR3 size: 16 residues. In germline, CDR1 is SGDLS, CDR2 YYNGEE. Trimming at V came to 4 bases and at J to 8 bases, leaving 13 bases not matched to a gene. CDR3 DNA: TGTGCCAGCAGCCGTACAGACAGGGGCCCAGAGGAAAAACTGTTTTTT. This gives the protein CASSRTDRGPEEKLFF. The complete variable domain, with remaining parts taken from reference TRBV9 and TRBJ1-4, reads DSGVTQTPKHLITATGQRVTLRCSPRSGDLSVYWYQQSLDQGLQFLIQYYNGEERAKGNILERFSAQQFPDLHSELNLSSLELGDSALYFCASSRTDRGPEEKLFFGSGTQLSVL.

The V call is TRBV7-2, the J call TRBJ2-1, with 14 bases fitting TRBD2. Losses at the gene ends were 5 bases for V and 9 bases for J; bases not matched to a gene: 6. Per germline, CDR1 SGHTA and CDR2 FQGNSA. This CDR3 has 15 residues. The CDR3 DNA reads as TGTGCCAGCAGCATGACTAGCGGGGGGGCCGTTGAGCAGTTCTTC. As protein: CASSMTSGGAVEQFF.

The chain is built from TRBV9 and TRBJ1-2; D gene ambiguous. The germline CDR1 and CDR2 sequences are SGDLS and YYNGEE. The CDR3 contains 15 residues. Trimming left V 4 bases short and J 0 bases short, with 13 bases between. CDR3 nucleotide sequence: TGTGCCAGCAGCAGGAGAGTCGGTGCTAACTATGGCTACACCTTC. Its protein product is CASSRRVGANYGYTF.

This chain uses TRBV2 with TRBJ1-4, with a tentative D call TRBD1 (6 bases). Trimming took 4 bases from V and 5 from J, leaving 11 bases between them. The V gene's germline CDR1 is SNHLY and CDR2 FYNNEI. This CDR3 has 14 amino acids. CDR3 in amino acids: CASSVGQPNEKLFF. The CDR3 DNA sequence: TGTGCCAGCAGTGTTGGACAGCCAAATGAAAAACTGTTTTTT.